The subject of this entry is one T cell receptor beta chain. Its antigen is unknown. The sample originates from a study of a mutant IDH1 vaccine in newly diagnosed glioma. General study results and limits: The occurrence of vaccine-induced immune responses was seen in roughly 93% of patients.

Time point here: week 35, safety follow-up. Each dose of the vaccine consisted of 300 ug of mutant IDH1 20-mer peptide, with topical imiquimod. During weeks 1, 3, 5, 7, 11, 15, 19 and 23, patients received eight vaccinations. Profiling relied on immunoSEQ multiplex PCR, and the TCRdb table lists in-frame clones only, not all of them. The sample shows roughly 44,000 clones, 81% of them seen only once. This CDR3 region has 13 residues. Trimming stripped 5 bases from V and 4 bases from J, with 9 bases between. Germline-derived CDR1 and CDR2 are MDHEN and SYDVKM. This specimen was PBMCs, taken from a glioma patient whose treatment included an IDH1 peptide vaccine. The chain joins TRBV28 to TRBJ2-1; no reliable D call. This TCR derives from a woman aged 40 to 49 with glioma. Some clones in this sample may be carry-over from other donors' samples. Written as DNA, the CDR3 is TGTGCCAGCAGTACAGACAATTACAATGAGCAGTTCTTC. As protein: CASSTDNYNEQFF.